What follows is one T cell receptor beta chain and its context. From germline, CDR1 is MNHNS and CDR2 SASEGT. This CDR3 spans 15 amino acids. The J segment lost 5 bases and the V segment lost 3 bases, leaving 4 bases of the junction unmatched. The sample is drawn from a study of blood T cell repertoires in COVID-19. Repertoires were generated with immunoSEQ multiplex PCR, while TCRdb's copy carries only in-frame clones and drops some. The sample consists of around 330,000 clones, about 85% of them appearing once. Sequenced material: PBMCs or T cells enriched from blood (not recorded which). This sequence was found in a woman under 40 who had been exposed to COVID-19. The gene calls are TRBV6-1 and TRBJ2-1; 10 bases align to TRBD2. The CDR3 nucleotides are TGTGCCAGCAGTGATCTAGCGGGAGCCAACAATGAGCAGTTCTTC. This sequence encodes CASSDLAGANNEQFF.